The subject of this entry is one T cell receptor (beta chain). Its target is not known. Sorted populations all had greater than 95% purity. V dropped 4 bases and J dropped 2 bases, with 12 bases sitting between them. Germline values: CDR1 SGHRS, CDR2 YFSETQ. This CDR3 spans 14 amino acids. The sample belongs to a study of beta chain features in type 1 diabetes. In the study overall: All samples together contributed almost 110,000,000 sorted cells for examination. Study outcomes and limitations: Researchers cautioned that cDNA sequencing could over-represent cells with high TCR expression. There was no resolution here of whether HLA type influences TCRB rearrangement.

The authors reverse transcribed all of the isolated RNA, so sequencing captured expressed TCRB transcripts. Using immunoSEQ multiplex PCR, the repertoire was profiled, and TCRdb retains in-frame clones only, with some absent. The sample holds 250,000 to 350,000 clones, 11% to 15% seen once. The clonotype was recovered from a young man in good health. This chain uses TRBV5-1 with TRBJ1-1, with D uncertain. Material: central memory CD4+ T cells from blood. The CDR3 DNA reads TGCGCCAGCAGCCCACGGACGGCAAACACTGAAGCTTTCTTT. Protein: CASSPRTANTEAFF.